These 27 T cell receptor beta chains share one sample of origin, sequenced in a study of regulatory T cells in long-lasting Graves disease. Both iRepertoire HTBI primers and Arm-PCR of CDR3 regions were used to build the TCR beta libraries. TCRdb processed the multiplex PCR reads anew with MiXCR; each CDR3 protein has one entry. The repertoire includes 600,000 to 650,000 distinct CDR3 sequences, around 15% of them detected once, and roughly 18% sits in the top ten. Time point in this sample: newly diagnosed GD, antithyroid drugs for less than 3 months. With RNA extracted from PBMCs as input, the TCR library was made. This sample also appeared in a second study, on T cells in Graves' hyperthyroidism and ophthalmopathy.

The source was peripheral blood mononuclear cells (PBMCs), collected at new diagnosis, from a patient treated with antithyroid drugs. The receptors here all came from a woman aged 25 to 39 with Graves disease.

This clonotype came up a few times. V is TRBV4-1 and J is TRBJ2-7; D gene uncertain. Trimming removed 0 bases at V and 4 bases at J, with 10 bases between. This CDR3 comprises 14 residues. Germline values: CDR1 MGHRA, CDR2 YSYEKL. The CDR3 loop is CASSQDLGLYEQYF. The CDR3 nucleotides read TGCGCCAGCAGCCAAGATTTGGGGTTATACGAGCAGTACTTC.

A word on this clonotype: A much larger clonotype is one base distant, so this may be a read error. The chain is built from TRBV28 and TRBJ1-2; D remains ambiguous. This CDR3 has 11 amino acids. CDR1 is MDHEN, CDR2 SYDVKM, per germline. DNA of the CDR3: TGTGGCAGCAGTTACCGTTATGGCTACACCTTC. It translates to CGSSYRYGYTF.

This clonotype has only a few counts. The J gene is TRBJ1-1, the V gene TRBV19, with 9 bases matching TRBD1. CDR1 and CDR2 (germline): LNHDA, SQIVND (reference sequence). The CDR3 is 14 amino acids. With 4 bases clipped from V and 6 bases from J, the junction kept 6 bases outside the gene matches. The CDR3 region has the DNA TGTGCCAGTAGTAAGGGACAGGGAAAGGCTGAAGCTTTCTTT. Protein: CASSKGQGKAEAFF.

This sequence joins TRBV18 and TRBJ1-1; unclear D gene. The CDR3 extends over 12 amino acids. The germline V and J ends were trimmed by 0 bases and 4 bases, with 3 bases remaining between them. CDR1 KGHSH and CDR2 LQKENI come from the germline V gene. The CDR3 spells CASSPPTTEAFF. CDR3 nucleotides: TGTGCCAGCTCACCACCGACCACTGAAGCTTTCTTT.

This clonotype was recorded at least ten times. The V and J genes are TRBV20-1 and TRBJ1-5, with a tentative D call TRBD1 (6 bases). V dropped 3 bases and J dropped 4 bases, with 13 bases sitting between them. CDR1 DFQATT and CDR2 SNEGSKA come from the germline V gene (reference sequence). The CDR3 length is 14 residues. CDR3 amino acids: CSASLQGFNQPQHF. The CDR3 DNA follows: TGCAGTGCTAGCCTACAGGGTTTTAATCAGCCCCAGCATTTT.

This rearrangement joins TRBV13 to TRBJ1-6; D remains unclear. The V end lost 3 bases, the J end lost 5 bases, and 8 bases lay between the germline ends. Germline-derived CDR1 and CDR2 are PRHDT and FYEKMQ (reference sequence). The CDR3 extends over 14 amino acids. DNA for the CDR3: TGTGCCAGCAGCTTCGTCAGCGATAATTCACCCCTCCACTTT. Its protein product is CASSFVSDNSPLHF. The whole variable domain, remainder taken from reference TRBV13 and TRBJ1-6, is AAGVIQSPRHLIKEKRETATLKCYPIPRHDTVYWYQQGPGQDPQFLISFYEKMQSDKGSIPDRFSAQQFSDYHSELNMSSLELGDSALYFCASSFVSDNSPLHFGNGTRLTVT.

There are many counts of this clonotype. The J gene is TRBJ1-5, the V gene TRBV28, with D unclear. CDR1 is MDHEN and CDR2 is SYDVKM in the germline V gene. The ends were cut back, 2 bases at V and 4 bases at J, with 0 bases in the middle. This CDR3 is built from 11 residues. CDR3 protein: CASSLNQPQHF. The CDR3 region has the DNA TGTGCCAGCAGTTTAAATCAGCCCCAGCATTTT.

V usage is TRBV19 and J usage is TRBJ1-4; TRBD1 aligns across 10 bases. The J segment lost 2 bases and the V segment lost 6 bases, leaving 3 bases of the junction unmatched. This CDR3 is 15 amino acids long. The germline gives CDR1 LNHDA, CDR2 SQIVND (reference sequence). The chain's CDR3 is CASRGQGYTNEKLFF. The CDR3 nucleotides read TGTGCCAGTAGGGGACAGGGGTATACTAATGAAAAACTGTTTTTT.

Only a few counts were recorded for this clonotype. Possible read error: a much larger clone is one base away. This chain connects TRBV28 to TRBJ2-7; D is ambiguous. The length of the CDR3 is 14 residues. The V gene's germline CDR1 is MDHEN and CDR2 SYDVKM. The CDR3 here is CAGSLLTLVSEQYF. Written as DNA, the CDR3 is TGTGCCGGCAGTTTATTAACCCTAGTGAGCGAGCAGTACTTC. The full variable domain, with the rest looked up from reference TRBV28 and TRBJ2-7, is DVKVTQSSRYLVKRTGEKVFLECVQDMDHENMFWYRQDPGLGLRLIYFSYDVKMKEKGDIPEGYSVSREKKERFSLILESASTNQTSMYLCAGSLLTLVSEQYFGPGTRLTVT.

This clonotype was recorded at least ten times. V is TRBV7-9 and J is TRBJ1-1; no firm D call. The V end lost 5 bases, the J end lost 1 base, and 11 bases lay between the germline ends. The CDR3 is 14 amino acids. Per the germline V gene, CDR1 is SEHNR and CDR2 is FQNEAQ (reference sequence). CDR3 coding DNA: TGTGCCAGCAGCCTCTTTGACACGAACACTGAAGCTTTCTTT. Protein product: CASSLFDTNTEAFF. The full variable domain, in which reference TRBV7-9 and TRBJ1-1 provide the parts outside the CDR3, is DTGVSQNPRHKITKRGQNVTFRCDPISEHNRLYWYRQTLGQGPEFLTYFQNEAQLEKSRLLSDRFSAERPKGSFSTLEIQRTEQGDSAMYLCASSLFDTNTEAFFGQGTRLTVV.

This chain uses TRBV19 with TRBJ1-4; perhaps TRBD1 as D (6 bases). CDR1 is LNHDA and CDR2 is SQIVND in the germline V gene (reference sequence). This CDR3 region has 15 residues. Trimming shortened V by 6 bases and J by 0 bases, and 11 bases separated the two germline ends. The DNA of the CDR3 is TGTGCCAGTAGACTTGACAGGTCAACTAATGAAAAACTGTTTTTT. This codes for CASRLDRSTNEKLFF.

This clonotype was recorded at least ten times. J is TRBJ2-3 and V is TRBV28; D might be TRBD2 (5 bases). There are 15 residues in the CDR3. The germline V and J ends were trimmed by 6 bases and 2 bases, with 15 bases remaining between them. CDR1 and CDR2 (germline): MDHEN, SYDVKM. DNA for the CDR3: TGTGCCAGCAGCCTCGCGGGCAGTACCACAGATACGCAGTATTTT. It codes for CASSLAGSTTDTQYF. Complete variable domain (other parts from reference TRBV28 and TRBJ2-3): DVKVTQSSRYLVKRTGEKVFLECVQDMDHENMFWYRQDPGLGLRLIYFSYDVKMKEKGDIPEGYSVSREKKERFSLILESASTNQTSMYLCASSLAGSTTDTQYFGPGTRLTVL.

This clonotype came up many times. V gene TRBV3-1 combines with J gene TRBJ1-1; D not certain. This CDR3 region has 12 residues. Trimming shortened V by 2 bases and J by 8 bases, and 9 bases separated the two germline ends. Germline V gene sequence: CDR1 LGHDT, CDR2 YNNKEL (reference sequence). The CDR3: CASSQTRREAFF. Written as DNA, the CDR3 is TGTGCCAGCAGCCAAACTCGCAGAGAAGCTTTCTTT.

The chain joins TRBV19 to TRBJ2-1, with 14 bases lining up with TRBD2. CDR3 length: 18 amino acids. With 2 bases clipped from V and 7 bases from J, the junction kept 10 bases outside the gene matches. CDR1 is LNHDA, CDR2 SQIVND, per germline (reference sequence). The CDR3 bases are TGTGCCAGTAGTATATCAGGGGGGAGACTAGCGGGAGGGAATGAGCAGTTCTTC. Its translation is CASSISGGRLAGGNEQFF.

In this sample, this clonotype turned up many times. The V call is TRBV5-1, the J call TRBJ2-3, with unresolved D. There are 13 residues in the CDR3. Trimming stripped 4 bases from V and 6 bases from J, with 12 bases between. Germline values: CDR1 SGHRS, CDR2 YFSETQ. For the CDR3, the DNA is TGCGCCAGCAGCCAGGACGGGTGGGATACGCAGTATTTT. The encoded protein is CASSQDGWDTQYF.

The table lists this clonotype with many counts. The V gene is TRBV7-9, the J gene TRBJ2-7; D is unresolved. V lost 8 bases, J lost 5 bases, and 10 bases lay in between. The CDR3 is 11 residues long. Germline CDR1 is SEHNR and CDR2 is FQNEAQ (reference sequence). CDR3 nucleotides: TGTGCCAGCCAAACAGACGACGAGCAGTACTTC. Its translation: CASQTDDEQYF.

This clonotype was counted only a few times. This CDR3 is CATSRDPTSGSGMAKNIQYF. CDR3 bases: TGTGCCACCAGCAGAGACCCGACTAGCGGGAGTGGAATGGCCAAAAACATTCAGTACTTC. J is TRBJ2-4 and V is TRBV15; 12 bases fit TRBD2. From germline, CDR1 is LNHNV and CDR2 YYDKDF (reference sequence). The CDR3 extends over 20 amino acids. V gave up 0 bases and J gave up 1 base; unmatched junction bases: 10.

The CDR3 coding sequence is TGTGCCACCAGCAGGGGGGGAAGCACAGATACGCAGTATTTT. This sequence encodes CATSRGGSTDTQYF. The J gene is TRBJ2-3, the V gene TRBV15; a possible D gene is TRBD2 (6 bases). Deletions cut 3 bases from V and 0 bases from J, with 7 bases between. CDR3 length: 14 amino acids. CDR1 is LNHNV and CDR2 is YYDKDF in the germline V gene (reference sequence).

This clonotype appeared a few times. The chain is built from TRBV11-2 and TRBJ2-1; 7 positions match TRBD2. The trim removed 7 bases at V and 8 bases at J, leaving 14 bases unmatched. CDR3 length: 15 amino acids. From germline, CDR1 is SGHAT and CDR2 FQNNGV. CDR3 sequence (DNA): TGTGCCAGCACCCCCGGGAGGACCTCCTCATATGAGCAGTTCTTC. Protein: CASTPGRTSSYEQFF.

This clonotype appeared many times. The chain recombines TRBV19 with TRBJ2-2, with no clear D. The V end lost 3 bases, the J end lost 1 base, and 12 bases lay between the germline ends. This CDR3 has 16 amino acids. Germline values: CDR1 LNHDA, CDR2 SQIVND (reference sequence). CDR3 coding DNA: TGTGCCAGTAGTATCACGCTAGTTAAGAACACCGGGGAGCTGTTTTTT. Translation gives CASSITLVKNTGELFF. The full variable domain, rest sourced from reference TRBV19 and TRBJ2-2, is DGGITQSPKYLFRKEGQNVTLSCEQNLNHDAMYWYRQDPGQGLRLIYYSQIVNDFQKGDIAEGYSVSREKKESFPLTVTSAQKNPTAFYLCASSITLVKNTGELFFGEGSRLTVL.

The J gene is TRBJ2-5, the V gene TRBV7-2; TRBD2 might be the D (5 bases). V was cut by 5 bases and J by 3 bases, with 16 bases left in between. CDR1 and CDR2 from the germline V gene are SGHTA and FQGNSA. The CDR3 sequence is 15 residues long. CDR3 sequence reads: CASSKGGSGKETQYF. The CDR3 nucleotides read TGTGCCAGCAGCAAAGGTGGATCCGGGAAAGAGACCCAGTACTTC.

The rearrangement joins TRBV5-1 to TRBJ2-3; D gene ambiguous. The V end lost 4 bases, the J end lost 3 bases, and 15 bases lay between the germline ends. The CDR3 is 15 residues long. Looked up from germline, CDR1 is SGHRS and CDR2 is YFSETQ. The CDR3 spells CASSPMDVRTDTQYF. CDR3 coding DNA: TGCGCCAGCAGCCCCATGGACGTTCGTACAGATACGCAGTATTTT.

There are many counts of this clonotype. The CDR3: CASRVNIGQPQHF. The CDR3 nucleotides read TGTGCCAGCAGGGTGAATATCGGTCAGCCCCAGCATTTT. The genes are TRBV28 and TRBJ1-5; D gene uncertain. The CDR3 extends over 13 amino acids. Germline CDR1 reads MDHEN; CDR2 reads SYDVKM. Trimming stripped 6 bases from V and 6 bases from J, with 12 bases between.

The CDR3 DNA is TGTGCCAGCACCCGCTCGTTGAGGGATGAGCAGTTCTTC. This gives the protein CASTRSLRDEQFF. The chain employs TRBV7-9 and TRBJ2-1, with D perhaps TRBD2 (5 bases). The germline gives CDR1 SEHNR, CDR2 FQNEAQ (reference sequence). The CDR3 length is 13 residues. Between the trimmed V and J ends, which lost 7 bases and 8 bases, there was a span of 15 bases.

This clonotype has a handful of counts. The rearrangement links TRBV12-5 to TRBJ1-2; no clear D gene. The length of the CDR3 is 15 residues. Germline V CDR1 and CDR2: LGHNT, FRNRAP. Trimming left V 0 bases short and J 3 bases short, with 11 bases between. CDR3 in DNA: TGTGCTAGTGGTTTGGTGGAGGGATCCGACTATGGCTACACCTTC. It yields the protein CASGLVEGSDYGYTF.

This clonotype came up many times. The gene calls are TRBV5-1 and TRBJ2-4; D perhaps matches TRBD1 (5 bases). V shed 0 bases and J shed 1 base, with 11 bases lying between them. Germline V gene lookup returns CDR1 SGHRS and CDR2 YFSETQ. The length of the CDR3 is 16 residues. The CDR3 DNA sequence: TGCGCCAGCAGCTTGGAAGGGGTCGGGGCCAAAAACATTCAGTACTTC. It specifies CASSLEGVGAKNIQYF.

This clonotype was detected ten times or more. The V gene is TRBV27, the J gene TRBJ2-2, with D hard to call. V was pared by 1 base and J by 5 bases, with 5 bases between. The germline V gene has CDR1 MNHEY and CDR2 SMNVEV (reference sequence). The CDR3 runs to 13 residues. The CDR3 region is CASSLYGTGELFF. DNA of the CDR3: TGTGCCAGCAGTTTATACGGGACCGGGGAGCTGTTTTTT.